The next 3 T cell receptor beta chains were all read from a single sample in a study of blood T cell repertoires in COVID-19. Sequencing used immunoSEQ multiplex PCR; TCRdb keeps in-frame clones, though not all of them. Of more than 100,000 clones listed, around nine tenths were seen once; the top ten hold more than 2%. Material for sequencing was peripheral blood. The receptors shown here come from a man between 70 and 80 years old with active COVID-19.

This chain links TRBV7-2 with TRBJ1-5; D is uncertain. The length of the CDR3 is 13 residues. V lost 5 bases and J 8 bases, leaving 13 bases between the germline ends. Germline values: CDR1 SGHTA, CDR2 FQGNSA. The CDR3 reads CASSPQAGKPQHF. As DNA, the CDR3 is TGTGCCAGCAGCCCCCAGGCGGGGAAGCCCCAGCATTTT.

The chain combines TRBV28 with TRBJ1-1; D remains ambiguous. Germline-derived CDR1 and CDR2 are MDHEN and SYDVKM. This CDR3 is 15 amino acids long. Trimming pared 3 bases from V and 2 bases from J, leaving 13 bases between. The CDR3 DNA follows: TGTGCCAGCAGTTTCCTCCGGGTCGTAAACACTGAAGCTTTCTTT. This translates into CASSFLRVVNTEAFF.

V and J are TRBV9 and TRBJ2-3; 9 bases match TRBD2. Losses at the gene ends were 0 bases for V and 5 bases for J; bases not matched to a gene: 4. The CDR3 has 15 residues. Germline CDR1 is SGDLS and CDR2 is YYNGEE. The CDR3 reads CASSVDSGRKDTQYF. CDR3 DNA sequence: TGTGCCAGCAGCGTAGATAGCGGGAGAAAAGATACGCAGTATTTT.